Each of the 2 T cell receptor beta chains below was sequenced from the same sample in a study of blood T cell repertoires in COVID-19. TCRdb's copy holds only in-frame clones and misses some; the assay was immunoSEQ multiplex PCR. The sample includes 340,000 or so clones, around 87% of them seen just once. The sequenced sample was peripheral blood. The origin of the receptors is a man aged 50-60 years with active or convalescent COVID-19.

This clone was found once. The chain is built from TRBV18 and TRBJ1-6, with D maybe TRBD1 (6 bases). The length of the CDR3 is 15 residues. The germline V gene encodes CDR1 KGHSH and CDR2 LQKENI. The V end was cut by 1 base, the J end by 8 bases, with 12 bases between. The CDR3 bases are TGTGCCAGCTCACCACGACAGGAGAGTTATTCACCCCTCCACTTT. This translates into CASSPRQESYSPLHF.

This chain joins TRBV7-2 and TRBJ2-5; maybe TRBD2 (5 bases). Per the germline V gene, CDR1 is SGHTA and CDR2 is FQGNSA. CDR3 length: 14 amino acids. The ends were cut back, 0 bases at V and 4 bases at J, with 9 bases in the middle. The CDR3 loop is CASSLATRGETQYF. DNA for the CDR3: TGTGCCAGCAGCTTAGCCACCCGGGGAGAGACCCAGTACTTC.